This T cell receptor beta chain was obtained from a study of shared clonotypes between healthy human individuals. Assay: immunoSEQ multiplex PCR; the TCRdb copy retains only in-frame clones and omits some. The sample shows roughly 550,000 clones, around 95% of them seen only once. CDR3 size: 16 residues. After removal of 5 bases from V and 7 bases from J, the junction contained 10 bases not matched to a gene. Germline V gives CDR1 MNHEY, CDR2 SMNVEV (reference sequence). It was CD45RO-negative cells, positively selected for CCR7, that made up naive CD8 cells, with terminally differentiated effector memory CD45RA+ cells excluded.

This chain connects TRBV27 to TRBJ2-7; TRBD2 matches 14 bases. What was sequenced was naive CD8+ T cells sorted from blood. The origin of this receptor is a young woman in good health. CDR3 loop: CASSTSPGLAGEEQYF. CDR3 nucleotide sequence: TGTGCCAGCAGTACCTCCCCGGGACTAGCGGGGGAAGAGCAGTACTTC.